The sequence of this T cell receptor (beta chain) was determined in a study of T-cell memory formation after mild COVID-19. CDR3 length: 14 amino acids. From germline, CDR1 is ENHRY and CDR2 SYGVKD. J gave up 1 base and V 4 bases, and 2 bases lay outside the gene matches. MiXCR was run by TCRdb on the 5' RACE reads, yielding one entry per CDR3 protein. Among roughly 600,000 distinct CDR3 sequences listed, more than 15% were seen once. The sequenced material came from PBMCs or a T cell subset sorted from them (not recorded which). This receptor was obtained from an adult woman who had mild COVID-19 (a few samples of this study predate the infection). Cell type and time point are not known. V usage is TRBV10-3 and J usage is TRBJ2-3; TRBD2 matches at 7 bases. The CDR3 sequence is CAISVAGGTDTQYF. CDR3 coding DNA: TGTGCCATCAGTGTGGCGGGGGGCACAGATACGCAGTATTTT.